This T cell receptor beta chain was sequenced during a study of blood T cell repertoires in COVID-19. Study context: Both acute and convalescent COVID-19 samples were obtained from the United States, Italy and Spain.

Trimming at V came to 4 bases and at J to 6 bases, leaving 3 bases not matched to a gene. Germline V CDR1 and CDR2: SGHRS, YFSETQ. The CDR3 extends over 14 amino acids. This clone occurred a few times. In the source study's methods: How many nucleated cells were present was estimated from reference gene primer amplification. TCRdb's table, derived via immunoSEQ multiplex PCR, lists solely in-frame clones and lacks some. From that table come the V and J calls and clone size; the DNA was used to work out D and trimming. The sample contains fewer than 200,000 clones, approximately 89% of which appear only once.

This chain joins TRBV5-1 and TRBJ2-7; 14 nucleotides line up with TRBD2. Sequenced: peripheral blood. The receptor was derived from a woman aged 55-69 years with acute or convalescent COVID-19. CDR3: CASSLGTSGSEQYV. DNA for the CDR3: TGCGCCAGCAGCCTAGGGACTAGCGGGAGCGAGCAGTACGTC.